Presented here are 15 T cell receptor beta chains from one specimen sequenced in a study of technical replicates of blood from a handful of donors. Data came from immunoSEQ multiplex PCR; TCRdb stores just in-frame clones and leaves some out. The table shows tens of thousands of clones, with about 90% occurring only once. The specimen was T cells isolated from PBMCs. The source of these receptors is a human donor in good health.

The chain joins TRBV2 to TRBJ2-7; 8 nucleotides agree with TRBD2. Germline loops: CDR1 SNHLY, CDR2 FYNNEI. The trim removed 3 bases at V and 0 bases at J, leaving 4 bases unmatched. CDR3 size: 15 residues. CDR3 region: CASSEEREYSYEQYF. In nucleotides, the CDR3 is TGTGCCAGCAGTGAGGAGCGGGAGTACTCCTACGAGCAGTACTTC.

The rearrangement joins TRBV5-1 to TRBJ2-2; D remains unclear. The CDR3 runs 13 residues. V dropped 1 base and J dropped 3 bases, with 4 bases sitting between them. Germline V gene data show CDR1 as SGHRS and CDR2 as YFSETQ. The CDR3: CASSLRDTGELFF. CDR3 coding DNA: TGCGCCAGCAGCTTGCGTGACACCGGGGAGCTGTTTTTT. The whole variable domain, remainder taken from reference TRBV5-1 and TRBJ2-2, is KAGVTQTPRYLIKTRGQQVTLSCSPISGHRSVSWYQQTPGQGLQFLFEYFSETQRNKGNFPGRFSGRQFSNSRSEMNVSTLELGDSALYLCASSLRDTGELFFGEGSRLTVL.

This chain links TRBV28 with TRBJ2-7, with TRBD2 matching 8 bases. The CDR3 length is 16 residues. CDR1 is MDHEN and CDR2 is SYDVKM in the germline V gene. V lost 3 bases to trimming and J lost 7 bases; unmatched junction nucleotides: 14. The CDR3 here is CASSFTAGTRYVEQYF. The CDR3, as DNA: TGTGCCAGCAGTTTTACCGCGGGGACTAGATACGTAGAGCAGTACTTC. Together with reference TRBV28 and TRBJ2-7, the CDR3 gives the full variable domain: DVKVTQSSRYLVKRTGEKVFLECVQDMDHENMFWYRQDPGLGLRLIYFSYDVKMKEKGDIPEGYSVSREKKERFSLILESASTNQTSMYLCASSFTAGTRYVEQYFGPGTRLTVT.

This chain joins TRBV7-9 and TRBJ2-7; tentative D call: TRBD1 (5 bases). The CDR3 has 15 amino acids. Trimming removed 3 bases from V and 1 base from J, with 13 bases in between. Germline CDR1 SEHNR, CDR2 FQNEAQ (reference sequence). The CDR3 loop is CASSFGASTSYEQYF. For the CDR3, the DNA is TGTGCCAGCAGCTTTGGGGCTTCGACGTCCTACGAGCAGTACTTC.

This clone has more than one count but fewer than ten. The CDR3 reads CSVSQPGGELFF. The CDR3 DNA reads as TGCAGCGTTTCACAGCCTGGTGGGGAGCTGTTTTTT. The rearrangement joins TRBV29-1 to TRBJ2-2; D is undetermined. Germline CDR1 is SQVTM and CDR2 is ANQGSEA. Trimming cost V 5 bases and J 8 bases, with 12 bases left between them. There are 12 residues in the CDR3.

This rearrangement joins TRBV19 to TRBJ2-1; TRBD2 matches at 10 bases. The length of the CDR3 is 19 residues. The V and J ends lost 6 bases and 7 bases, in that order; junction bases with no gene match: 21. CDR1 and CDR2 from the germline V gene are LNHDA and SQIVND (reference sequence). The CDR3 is CASSYSTRLLAGVGNEQFF. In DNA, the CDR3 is TGTGCCAGTAGCTACTCGACCCGTCTTCTAGCGGGGGTCGGGAATGAGCAGTTCTTC. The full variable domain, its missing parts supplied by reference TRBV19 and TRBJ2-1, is DGGITQSPKYLFRKEGQNVTLSCEQNLNHDAMYWYRQDPGQGLRLIYYSQIVNDFQKGDIAEGYSVSREKKESFPLTVTSAQKNPTAFYLCASSYSTRLLAGVGNEQFFGPGTRLTVL.

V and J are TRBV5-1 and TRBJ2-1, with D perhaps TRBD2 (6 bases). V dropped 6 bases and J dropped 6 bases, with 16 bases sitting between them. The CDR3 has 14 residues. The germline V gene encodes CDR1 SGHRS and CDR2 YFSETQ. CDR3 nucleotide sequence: TGCGCCAGCATGACCGCGGGGCCCGGCAATGAGCAGTTCTTC. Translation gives CASMTAGPGNEQFF.

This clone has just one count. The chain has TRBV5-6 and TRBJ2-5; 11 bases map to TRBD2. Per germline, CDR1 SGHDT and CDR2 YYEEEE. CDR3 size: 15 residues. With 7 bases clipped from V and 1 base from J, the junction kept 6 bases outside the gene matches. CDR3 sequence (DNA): TGTGCCAGCGGAACTAGCGGGGGAGGCCAAGAGACCCAGTACTTC. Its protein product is CASGTSGGGQETQYF.

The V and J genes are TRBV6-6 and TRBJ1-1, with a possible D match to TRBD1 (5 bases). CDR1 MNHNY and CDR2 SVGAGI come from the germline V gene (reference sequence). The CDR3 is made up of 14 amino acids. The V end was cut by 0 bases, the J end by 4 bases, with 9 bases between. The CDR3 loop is CASSYSYRGTEAFF. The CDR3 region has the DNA TGTGCCAGCAGTTACTCGTATAGGGGCACTGAAGCTTTCTTT.

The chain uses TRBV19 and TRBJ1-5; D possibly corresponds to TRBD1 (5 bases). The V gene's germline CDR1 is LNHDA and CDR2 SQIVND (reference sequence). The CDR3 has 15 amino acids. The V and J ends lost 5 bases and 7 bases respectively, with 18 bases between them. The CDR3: CASSHDSRITQPQHF. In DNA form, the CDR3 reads TGTGCCAGTAGTCACGACAGCCGAATAACCCAGCCCCAGCATTTT.

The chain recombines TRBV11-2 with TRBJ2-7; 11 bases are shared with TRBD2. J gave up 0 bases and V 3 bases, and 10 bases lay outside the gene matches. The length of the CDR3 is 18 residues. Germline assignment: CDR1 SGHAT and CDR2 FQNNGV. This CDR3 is CASSLGPTSGGLSYEQYF. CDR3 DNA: TGTGCCAGCAGCTTGGGCCCTACTAGCGGGGGCCTCTCCTACGAGCAGTACTTC.

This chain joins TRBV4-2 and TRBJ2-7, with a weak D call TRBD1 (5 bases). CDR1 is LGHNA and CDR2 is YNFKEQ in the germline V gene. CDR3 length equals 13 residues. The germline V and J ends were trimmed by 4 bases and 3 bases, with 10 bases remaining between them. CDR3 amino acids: CASSPDRLYEQYF. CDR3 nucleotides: TGTGCCAGCAGCCCTGACAGACTCTACGAGCAGTACTTC.

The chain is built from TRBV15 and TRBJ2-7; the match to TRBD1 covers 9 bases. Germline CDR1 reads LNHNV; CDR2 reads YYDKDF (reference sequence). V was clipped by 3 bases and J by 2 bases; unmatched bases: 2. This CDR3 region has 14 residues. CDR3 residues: CATSRGTGPYEQYF. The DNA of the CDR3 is TGTGCCACCAGCAGGGGGACAGGGCCCTACGAGCAGTACTTC.

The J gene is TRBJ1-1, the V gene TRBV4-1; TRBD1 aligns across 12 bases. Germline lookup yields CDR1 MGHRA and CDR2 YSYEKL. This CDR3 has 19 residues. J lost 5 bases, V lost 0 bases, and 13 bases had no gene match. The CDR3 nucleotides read TGCGCCAGCAGCCAAGATTTCACCGGGACAGGGGGCGCAGGGACTGAAGCTTTCTTT. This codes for CASSQDFTGTGGAGTEAFF.

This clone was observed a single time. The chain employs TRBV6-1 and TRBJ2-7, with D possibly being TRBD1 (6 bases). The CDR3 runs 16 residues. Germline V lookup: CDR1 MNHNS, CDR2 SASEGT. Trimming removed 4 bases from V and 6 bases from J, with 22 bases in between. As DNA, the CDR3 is TGTGCCAGCAGTGCACTTCCGGGACAAGGGGCGTCCGAGCAGTACTTC. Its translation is CASSALPGQGASEQYF.